The 6 T cell receptor beta chains listed next were all sequenced from one sample in a study of cytomegalovirus exposure and HLA in healthy donors. PCR was performed using 60 Vbeta and 13 Jbeta primers. Assay used: immunoSEQ multiplex PCR; TCRdb lists only in-frame clones, some missing. The sample carries about 160,000 clones, roughly 80% recorded once. Sequenced input: PBMCs. The receptors originated from a woman in her twenties or thirties in good health and CMV-seropositive.

This sequence joins TRBV10-3 and TRBJ2-7; a weak D match, TRBD1 (8 bases). The germline CDR1 and CDR2 sequences are ENHRY and SYGVKD. The CDR3 runs 13 residues. V lost 6 bases and J lost 5, with 14 bases in between. As DNA, the CDR3 is TGTGCCATCAGAGGACAGGGAGGGGACGAGCAGTACTTC. This gives the protein CAIRGQGGDEQYF.

The V call is TRBV5-6, the J call TRBJ1-1, with 7 bases aligning to TRBD1. Germline V gene data show CDR1 as SGHDT and CDR2 as YYEEEE. V lost 4 bases to trimming and J lost 1 base; unmatched junction nucleotides: 7. This CDR3 region has 15 residues. The CDR3 sequence: CASSPPTGKNTEAFF. CDR3 nucleotide sequence: TGTGCCAGCAGCCCCCCGACAGGGAAGAACACTGAAGCTTTCTTT.

V usage is TRBV7-2 and J usage is TRBJ1-2; tentative D call: TRBD1 (6 bases). This CDR3 is built from 16 residues. V was clipped by 7 bases and J by 4 bases, with 22 bases between them. Germline CDR1 and CDR2: SGHTA and FQGNSA. The CDR3 here is CASTLYTGSSIYGYTF. Here the CDR3 DNA reads TGTGCCAGCACCCTGTATACAGGGAGCTCCATCTATGGCTACACCTTC.

The chain recombines TRBV5-8 with TRBJ2-3; TRBD1 agrees at 10 bases. CDR3 length equals 16 residues. Trimming at V came to 4 bases and at J to 2 bases, leaving 7 bases not matched to a gene. Per germline, CDR1 SGHTS and CDR2 YDEGEE. CDR3 amino acids: CASSALGQGFTDTQYF. CDR3 nucleotide sequence: TGTGCCAGCAGCGCGCTGGGACAGGGGTTCACAGATACGCAGTATTTT.

This clone was seen once. The J gene is TRBJ1-2, the V gene TRBV5-1; TRBD1 agrees at 10 bases. Germline lookup yields CDR1 SGHRS and CDR2 YFSETQ. V lost 2 bases and J lost 7; bases outside the gene matches: 8. This CDR3 is 15 amino acids long. The CDR3 loop reads CASSFDRGLSGGYTF. The CDR3, as DNA: TGCGCCAGCAGCTTTGACAGGGGGCTGTCGGGTGGCTACACCTTC.

This chain connects TRBV6-5 to TRBJ1-2, with a tentative D call TRBD1 (5 bases). This CDR3 region has 14 residues. V was cut by 2 bases and J by 8 bases, with 15 bases left in between. Germline V gene lookup returns CDR1 MNHEY and CDR2 SVGAGI. CDR3 in DNA: TGTGCCAGCAGTTACCAGTTAGGGGTGGGGGGCTACACCTTC. This translates into CASSYQLGVGGYTF.